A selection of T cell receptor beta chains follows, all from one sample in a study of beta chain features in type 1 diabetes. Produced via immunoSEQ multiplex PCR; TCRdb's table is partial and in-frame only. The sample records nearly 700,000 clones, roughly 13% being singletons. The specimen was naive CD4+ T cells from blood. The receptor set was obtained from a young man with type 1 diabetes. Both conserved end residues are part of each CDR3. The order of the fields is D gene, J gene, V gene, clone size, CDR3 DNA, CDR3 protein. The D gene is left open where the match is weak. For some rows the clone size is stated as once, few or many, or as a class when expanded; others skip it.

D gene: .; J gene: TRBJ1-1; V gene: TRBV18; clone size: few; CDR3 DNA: TGTGCCAGCTCACCCCCCGGGATGAACGAAGCTTTCTTT; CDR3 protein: CASSPPGMNEAFF
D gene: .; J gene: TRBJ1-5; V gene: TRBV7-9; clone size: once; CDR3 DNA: TGTGCCAGCAGCTTAGTGGGGGATCAGCCCCAGCATTTT; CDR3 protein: CASSLVGDQPQHF
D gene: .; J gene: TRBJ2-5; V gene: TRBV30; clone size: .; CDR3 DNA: TGTGCCTGGAGTGTAAGGCCGCGTCGGGAGACCCAGTACTTC; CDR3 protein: CAWSVRPRRETQYF
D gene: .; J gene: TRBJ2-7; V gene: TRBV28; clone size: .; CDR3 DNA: TGTGCCAGCAGTTTAAGGGCAGTTCTCTACGAGCAGTACTTC; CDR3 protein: CASSLRAVLYEQYF
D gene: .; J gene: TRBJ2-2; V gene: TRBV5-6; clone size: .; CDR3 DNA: TGTGCCAGCAGCCCGACACGGAACACCGGGGAGCTGTTTTTT; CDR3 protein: CASSPTRNTGELFF
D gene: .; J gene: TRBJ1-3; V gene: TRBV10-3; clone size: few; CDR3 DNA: TGTGCCATCAGTGAGTCGCCGGACACCTCTGGAAACACCATATATTTT; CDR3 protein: CAISESPDTSGNTIYF
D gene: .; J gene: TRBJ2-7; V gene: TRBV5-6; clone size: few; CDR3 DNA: TGTGCCAGCAGCTTGAGCTTTGGAGGGGCGAGGACCTACGAGCAGTACTTC; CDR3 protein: CASSLSFGGARTYEQYF
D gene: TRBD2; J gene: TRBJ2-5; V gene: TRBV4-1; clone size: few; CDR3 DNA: TGCGCCAGCAGCCAAGGGGTAGCGGGGGGATCCCAAGAGACCCAGTACTTC; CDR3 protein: CASSQGVAGGSQETQYF
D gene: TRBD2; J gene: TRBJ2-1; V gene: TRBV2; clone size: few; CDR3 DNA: TGTGCCAGCAGTGAAACCCAGCGGGGGGGCCTAGTTGAGCAGTTCTTC; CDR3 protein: CASSETQRGGLVEQFF
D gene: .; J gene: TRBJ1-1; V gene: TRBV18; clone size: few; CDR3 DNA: TGTGCCAGCTCACTGATAATGAACACTGAAGCTTTCTTT; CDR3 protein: CASSLIMNTEAFF
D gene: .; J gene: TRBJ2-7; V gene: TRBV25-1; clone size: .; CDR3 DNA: TGTGCCAGCCGGGAGACAGTGACCTACGAGCAGTACTTC; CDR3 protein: CASRETVTYEQYF
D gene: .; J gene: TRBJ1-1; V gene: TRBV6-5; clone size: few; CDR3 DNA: TGTGCCAGCGGTTCCTTGAACACTGAAGCTTTCTTT; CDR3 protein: CASGSLNTEAFF
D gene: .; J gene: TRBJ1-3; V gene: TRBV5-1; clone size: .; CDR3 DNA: TGCGCCAGCAGCTTGGGCCCGCAGAACTCTGGAAACACCATATATTTT; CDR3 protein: CASSLGPQNSGNTIYF
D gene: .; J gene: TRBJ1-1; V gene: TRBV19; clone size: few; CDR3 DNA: TGTGCCAGTAGAGTGGAGACTGAAGCTTTCTTT; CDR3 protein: CASRVETEAFF
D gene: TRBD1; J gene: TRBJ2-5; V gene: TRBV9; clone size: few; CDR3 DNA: TGTGCCAGCAGCTCTCGGACAGGGCAAGAGACCCAGTACTTC; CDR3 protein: CASSSRTGQETQYF
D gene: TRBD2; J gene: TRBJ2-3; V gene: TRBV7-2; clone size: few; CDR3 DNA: TGTGCCAGCAGCCAGGGACTAGCCGCGGATACGCAGTATTTT; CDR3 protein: CASSQGLAADTQYF
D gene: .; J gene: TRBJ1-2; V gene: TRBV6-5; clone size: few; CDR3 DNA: TGTGCCAGCAGTACCCAACCGGACGGCTACTATGGCTACACCTTC; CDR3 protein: CASSTQPDGYYGYTF
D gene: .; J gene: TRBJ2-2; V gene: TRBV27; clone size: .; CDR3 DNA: TGTGCCAGCGGACTCCCTGGGGTCGGGGAGCTGTTTTTT; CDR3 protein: CASGLPGVGELFF
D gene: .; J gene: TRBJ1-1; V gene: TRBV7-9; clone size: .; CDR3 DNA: TGTGCCAGCAGCCAACCAGGGAGGGTGAACACTGAAGCTTTCTTT; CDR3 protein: CASSQPGRVNTEAFF